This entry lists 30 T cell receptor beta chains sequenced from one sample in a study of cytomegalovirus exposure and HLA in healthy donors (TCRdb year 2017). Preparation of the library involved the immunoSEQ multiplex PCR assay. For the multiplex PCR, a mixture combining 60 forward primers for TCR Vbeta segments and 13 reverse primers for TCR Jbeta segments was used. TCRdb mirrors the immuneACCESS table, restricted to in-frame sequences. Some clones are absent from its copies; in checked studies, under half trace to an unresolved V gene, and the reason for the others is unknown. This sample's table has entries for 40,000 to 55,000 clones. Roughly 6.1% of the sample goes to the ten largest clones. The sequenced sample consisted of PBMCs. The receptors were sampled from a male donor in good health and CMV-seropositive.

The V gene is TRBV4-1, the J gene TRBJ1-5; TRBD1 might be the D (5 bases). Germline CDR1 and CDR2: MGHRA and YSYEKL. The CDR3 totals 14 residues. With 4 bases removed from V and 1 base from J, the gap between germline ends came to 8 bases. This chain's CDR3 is CASSRGVSNQPQHF. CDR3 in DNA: TGCGCCAGCAGCCGGGGGGTGAGCAATCAGCCCCAGCATTTT.

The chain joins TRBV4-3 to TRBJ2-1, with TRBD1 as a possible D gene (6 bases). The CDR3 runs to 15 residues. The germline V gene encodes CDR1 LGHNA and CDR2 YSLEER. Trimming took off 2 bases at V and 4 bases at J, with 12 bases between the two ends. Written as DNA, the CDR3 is TGCGCCAGCAGCCAATCTGGGACAACATACAATGAGCAGTTCTTC. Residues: CASSQSGTTYNEQFF.

The CDR3 protein is CASSPGGYEQYF. The CDR3 region has the DNA TGTGCCAGCAGCCCAGGGGGGTACGAGCAGTACTTC. The rearrangement joins TRBV6-5 to TRBJ2-5; D possibly corresponds to TRBD1 (7 bases). Near its end, the DNA agrees better with TRBJ2-7, so the J call may be wrong. The CDR3 spans 12 residues. Germline loops: CDR1 MNHEY, CDR2 SVGAGI.

DNA for the CDR3: TGTGCCAGCAGTTTATGGGAGAGCGGGGGGAACAATGAGCAGTTCTTC. It specifies CASSLWESGGNNEQFF. The genes are TRBV27 and TRBJ2-1; 9 bases align to TRBD2. Germline V gives CDR1 MNHEY, CDR2 SMNVEV (reference sequence). J was trimmed by 5 bases and V by 1 base; bases with no gene match: 6. This CDR3 is built from 16 residues.

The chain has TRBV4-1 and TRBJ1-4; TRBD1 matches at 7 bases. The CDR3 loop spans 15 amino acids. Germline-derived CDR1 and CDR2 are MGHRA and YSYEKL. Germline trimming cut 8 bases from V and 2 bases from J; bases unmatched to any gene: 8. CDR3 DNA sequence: TGCGCCAGCCACCAGGGGGTGGGGACTAATGAAAAACTGTTTTTT. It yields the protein CASHQGVGTNEKLFF.

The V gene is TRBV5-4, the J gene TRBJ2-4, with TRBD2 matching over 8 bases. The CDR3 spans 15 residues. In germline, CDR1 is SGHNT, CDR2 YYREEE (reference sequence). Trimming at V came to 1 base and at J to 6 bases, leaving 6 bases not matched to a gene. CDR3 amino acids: CASSLRTSSGNIQYF. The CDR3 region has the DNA TGTGCCAGCAGCTTGCGGACTAGCTCGGGAAACATTCAGTACTTC.

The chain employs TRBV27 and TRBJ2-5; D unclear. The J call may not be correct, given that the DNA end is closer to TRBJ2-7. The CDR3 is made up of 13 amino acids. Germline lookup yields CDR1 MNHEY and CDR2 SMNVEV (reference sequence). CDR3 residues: CASSFVGAYEQYF. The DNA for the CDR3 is TGTGCCAGCAGTTTCGTCGGAGCCTACGAGCAGTACTTC.

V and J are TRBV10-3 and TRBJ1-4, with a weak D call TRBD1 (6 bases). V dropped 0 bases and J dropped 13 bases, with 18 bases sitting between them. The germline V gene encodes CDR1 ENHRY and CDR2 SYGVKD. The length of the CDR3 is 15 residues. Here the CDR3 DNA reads TGTGCCATCAGTGAGTCGGTACTAGCCGGGGGGCTACTGTTTTTT. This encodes CAISESVLAGGLLFF.

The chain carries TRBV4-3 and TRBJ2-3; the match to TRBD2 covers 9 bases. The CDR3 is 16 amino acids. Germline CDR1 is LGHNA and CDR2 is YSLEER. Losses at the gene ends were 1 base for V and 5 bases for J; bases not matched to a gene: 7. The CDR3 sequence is CASSQAPAGGLDTQYF. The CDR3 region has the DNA TGCGCCAGCAGCCAAGCCCCTGCGGGGGGGCTAGATACGCAGTATTTT.

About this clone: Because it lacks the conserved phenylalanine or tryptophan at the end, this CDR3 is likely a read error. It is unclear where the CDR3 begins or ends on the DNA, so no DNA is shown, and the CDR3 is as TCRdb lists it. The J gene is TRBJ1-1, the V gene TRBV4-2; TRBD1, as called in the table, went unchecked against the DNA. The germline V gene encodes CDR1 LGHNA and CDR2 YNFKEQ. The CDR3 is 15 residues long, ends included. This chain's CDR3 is CASSQAQDRGLRLLV.

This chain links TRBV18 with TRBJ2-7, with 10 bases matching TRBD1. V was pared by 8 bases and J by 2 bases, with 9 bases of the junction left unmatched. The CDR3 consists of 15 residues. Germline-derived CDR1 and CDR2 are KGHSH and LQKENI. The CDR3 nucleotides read TGTGCCAGCGTCACCATGGGACAGGGGCCCTACGAGCAGTACTTC. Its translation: CASVTMGQGPYEQYF.

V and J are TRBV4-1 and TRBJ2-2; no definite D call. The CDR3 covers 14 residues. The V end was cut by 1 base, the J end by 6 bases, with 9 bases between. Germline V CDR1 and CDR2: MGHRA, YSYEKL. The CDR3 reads CASSQAPSPGELFF. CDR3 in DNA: TGCGCCAGCAGCCAAGCGCCGAGCCCCGGGGAGCTGTTTTTT.

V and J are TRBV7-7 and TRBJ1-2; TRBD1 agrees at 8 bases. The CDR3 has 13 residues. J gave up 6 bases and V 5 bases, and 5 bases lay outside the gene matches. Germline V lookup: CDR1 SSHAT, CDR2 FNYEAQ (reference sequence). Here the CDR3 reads CASSPRQGNGYTF. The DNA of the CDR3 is TGTGCCAGCAGCCCGAGACAGGGGAATGGCTACACCTTC.

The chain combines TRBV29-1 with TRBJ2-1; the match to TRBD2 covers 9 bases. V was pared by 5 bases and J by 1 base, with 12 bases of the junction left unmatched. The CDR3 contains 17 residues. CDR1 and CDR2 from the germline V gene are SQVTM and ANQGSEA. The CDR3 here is CSVIPQQSGGSYNEQFF. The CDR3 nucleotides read TGCAGCGTTATCCCCCAACAAAGCGGGGGGTCCTACAATGAGCAGTTCTTC.

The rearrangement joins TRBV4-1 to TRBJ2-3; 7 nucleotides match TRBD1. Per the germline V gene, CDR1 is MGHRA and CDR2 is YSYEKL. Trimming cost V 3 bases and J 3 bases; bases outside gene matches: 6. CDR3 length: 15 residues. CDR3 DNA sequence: TGCGCCAGCAGCCATAGGGACAGTGCGACAGATACGCAGTATTTT. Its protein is CASSHRDSATDTQYF.

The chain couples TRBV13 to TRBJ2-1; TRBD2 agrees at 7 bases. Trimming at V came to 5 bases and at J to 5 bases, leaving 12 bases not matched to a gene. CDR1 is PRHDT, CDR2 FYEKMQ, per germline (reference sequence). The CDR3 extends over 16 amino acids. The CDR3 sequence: CASSPRGQGGNNEQFF. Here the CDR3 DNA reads TGTGCCAGCAGCCCTCGCGGGCAGGGAGGGAACAATGAGCAGTTCTTC.

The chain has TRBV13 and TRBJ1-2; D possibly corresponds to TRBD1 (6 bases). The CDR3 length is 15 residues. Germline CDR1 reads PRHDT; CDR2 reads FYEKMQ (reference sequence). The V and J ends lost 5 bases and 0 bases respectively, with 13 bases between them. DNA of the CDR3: TGTGCCAGCAGCCATCAGGGGCTCTCTAACTATGGCTACACCTTC. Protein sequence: CASSHQGLSNYGYTF.

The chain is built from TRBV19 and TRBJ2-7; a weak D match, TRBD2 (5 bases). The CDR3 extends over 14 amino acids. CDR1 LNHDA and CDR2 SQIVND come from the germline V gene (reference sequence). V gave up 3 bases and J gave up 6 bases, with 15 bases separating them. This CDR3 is CASSMDGETPEQYF. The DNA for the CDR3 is TGTGCCAGTAGTATGGACGGGGAAACCCCCGAGCAGTACTTC.

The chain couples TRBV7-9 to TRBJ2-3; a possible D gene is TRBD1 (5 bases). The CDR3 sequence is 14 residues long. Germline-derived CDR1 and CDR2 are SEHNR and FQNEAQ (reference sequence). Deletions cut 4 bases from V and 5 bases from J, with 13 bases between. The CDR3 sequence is CASSSDTAVDTQYF. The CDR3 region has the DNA TGTGCCAGCAGCTCGGACACAGCCGTAGATACGCAGTATTTT.

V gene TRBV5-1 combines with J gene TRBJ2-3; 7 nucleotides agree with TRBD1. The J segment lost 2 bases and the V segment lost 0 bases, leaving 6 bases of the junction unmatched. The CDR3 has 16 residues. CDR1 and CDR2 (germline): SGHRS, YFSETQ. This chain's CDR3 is CASSLAGEGATDTQYF. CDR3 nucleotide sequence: TGCGCCAGCAGCTTGGCCGGCGAGGGGGCCACAGATACGCAGTATTTT.

The CDR3 reads CASSQVASGELFF. DNA for the CDR3: TGTGCCAGCAGCCAAGTTGCTAGCGGGGAGCTGTTTTTT. The chain carries TRBV4-2 and TRBJ2-2; D is unresolved. Germline loops: CDR1 LGHNA, CDR2 YNFKEQ. The ends were cut back, 1 base at V and 7 bases at J, with 7 bases in the middle. The CDR3 has 13 amino acids.

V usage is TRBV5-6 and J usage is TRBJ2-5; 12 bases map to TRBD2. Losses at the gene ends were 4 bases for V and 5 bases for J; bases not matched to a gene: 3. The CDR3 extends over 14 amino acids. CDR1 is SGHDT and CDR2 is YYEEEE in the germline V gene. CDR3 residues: CASSRGTSGETQYF. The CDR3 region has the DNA TGTGCCAGCAGCCGGGGGACTAGCGGGGAGACCCAGTACTTC.

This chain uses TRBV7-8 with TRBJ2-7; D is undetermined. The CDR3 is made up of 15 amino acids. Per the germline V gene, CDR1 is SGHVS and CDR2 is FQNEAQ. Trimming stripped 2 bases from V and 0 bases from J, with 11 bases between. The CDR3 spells CASSLTAPGSYEQYF. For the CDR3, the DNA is TGTGCCAGCAGCTTAACCGCGCCGGGCTCCTACGAGCAGTACTTC.

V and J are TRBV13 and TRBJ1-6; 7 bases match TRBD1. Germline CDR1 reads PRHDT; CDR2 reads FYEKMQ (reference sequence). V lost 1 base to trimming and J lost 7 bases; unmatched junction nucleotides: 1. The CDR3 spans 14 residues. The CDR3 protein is CASSLDRGNSPLHF. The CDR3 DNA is TGTGCCAGCAGCTTAGACAGGGGAAATTCACCCCTCCACTTT.

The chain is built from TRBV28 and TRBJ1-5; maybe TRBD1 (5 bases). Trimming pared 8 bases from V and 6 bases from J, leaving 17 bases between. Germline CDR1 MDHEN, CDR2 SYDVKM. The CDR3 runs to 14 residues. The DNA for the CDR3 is TGTGCCAGCGGCGTGGGGGGAGGCGGTCAGCCCCAGCATTTT. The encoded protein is CASGVGGGGQPQHF.

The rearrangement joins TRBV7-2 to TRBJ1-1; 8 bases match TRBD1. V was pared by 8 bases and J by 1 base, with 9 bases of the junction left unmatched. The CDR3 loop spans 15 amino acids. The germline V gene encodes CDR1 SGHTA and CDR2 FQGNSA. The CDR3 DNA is TGTGCCAGCGCCCGAGACAGGGGCCAGAACACTGAAGCTTTCTTT. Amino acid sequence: CASARDRGQNTEAFF.

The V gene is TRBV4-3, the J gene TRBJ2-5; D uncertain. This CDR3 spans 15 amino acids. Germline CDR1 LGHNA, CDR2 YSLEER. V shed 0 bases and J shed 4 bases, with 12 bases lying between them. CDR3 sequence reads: CASSQDGGSTETQYF. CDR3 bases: TGCGCCAGCAGCCAAGATGGTGGTAGCACAGAGACCCAGTACTTC.

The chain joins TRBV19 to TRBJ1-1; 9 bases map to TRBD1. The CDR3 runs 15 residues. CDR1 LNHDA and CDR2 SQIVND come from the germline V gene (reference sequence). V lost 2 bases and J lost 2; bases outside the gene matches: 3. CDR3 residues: CASSISGQGNTEAFF. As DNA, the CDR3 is TGTGCCAGTAGTATATCGGGACAGGGAAACACTGAAGCTTTCTTT. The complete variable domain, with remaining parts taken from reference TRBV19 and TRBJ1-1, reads DGGITQSPKYLFRKEGQNVTLSCEQNLNHDAMYWYRQDPGQGLRLIYYSQIVNDFQKGDIAEGYSVSREKKESFPLTVTSAQKNPTAFYLCASSISGQGNTEAFFGQGTRLTVV.

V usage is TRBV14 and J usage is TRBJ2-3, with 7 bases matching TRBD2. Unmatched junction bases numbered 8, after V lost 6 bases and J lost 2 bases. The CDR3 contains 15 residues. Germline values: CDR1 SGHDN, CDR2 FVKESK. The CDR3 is CASSLGTTSTDTQYF. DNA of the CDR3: TGTGCCAGCAGTCTAGGGACTACTTCCACAGATACGCAGTATTTT.

The CDR3 nucleotides read TGTGCCAGCAGCTTAACAGTCGGAAACACCATATATTTT. Its protein product is CASSLTVGNTIYF. This rearrangement joins TRBV11-2 to TRBJ1-3; D ambiguous. This CDR3 has 13 amino acids. V was pared by 2 bases and J by 4 bases, with 6 bases between. CDR1 SGHAT and CDR2 FQNNGV come from the germline V gene. The complete variable domain, with remaining parts taken from reference TRBV11-2 and TRBJ1-3, reads EAGVAQSPRYKIIEKRQSVAFWCNPISGHATLYWYQQILGQGPKLLIQFQNNGVVDDSQLPKDRFSAERLKGVDSTLKIQPAKLEDSAVYLCASSLTVGNTIYFGEGSWLTVV.